Following are 20 T cell receptor beta chains from one sample sequenced in a study of beta chain bispecific antibodies for T cell cancers. TCRdb called the 5' RACE reads again in MiXCR, with one record for every CDR3 protein. Of tens of thousands of distinct CDR3 sequences listed, roughly 2.6% were seen once; the top ten hold over 25%. The antigens for these receptors are not known. Findings and caveats of the study: Normal T cells contributed less of the targeted TRBV signal than the leukemia cells did.

Expansion lasted roughly three days, with either anti-CD3 antibody OKT3 or CD3/CD28 beads. Sequenced material: healthy donor T cells cultured with leukemia cells. The source is a human donor in good health. Some clones in this sample may be carry-over from other donors' samples.

This clonotype was seen repeatedly, ten times or more. The J gene is TRBJ1-2, the V gene TRBV6-5, with 8 positions matching TRBD1. This CDR3 is 14 amino acids long. Germline CDR1 and CDR2: MNHEY and SVGAGI. Trimming at V came to 10 bases and at J to 1 base, leaving 8 bases not matched to a gene. CDR3 loop: CATLLTGDNYGYTF. The CDR3 bases are TGTGCCACACTCCTGACAGGGGATAACTATGGCTACACCTTC.

This clonotype was observed many times. The chain uses TRBV20-1 and TRBJ2-1, with D unresolved. V was cut by 4 bases and J by 8 bases, with 12 bases left in between. The CDR3 runs to 12 residues. Germline V gene lookup returns CDR1 DFQATT and CDR2 SNEGSKA (reference sequence). CDR3 DNA: TGCAGTGCTATGAACAGTTTTGATGAGCAGTTCTTC. Protein product: CSAMNSFDEQFF.

The table lists this clonotype with many counts. The V and J genes are TRBV7-3 and TRBJ2-7, with D possibly being TRBD1 (6 bases). The length of the CDR3 is 14 residues. V was shortened by 3 bases and J by 5 bases, with 14 bases between the two germline ends. From germline, CDR1 is SGHTA and CDR2 FQGTGA. The CDR3 loop is CASSFGTSGNEQYF. The CDR3 bases are TGTGCCAGCAGCTTTGGGACATCGGGAAACGAGCAGTACTTC.

This clonotype was counted many times. V gene TRBV4-1 combines with J gene TRBJ1-4, with D tentatively TRBD1 (6 bases). Trimming left V 4 bases short and J 7 bases short, with 13 bases between. Germline CDR1 is MGHRA and CDR2 is YSYEKL. The length of the CDR3 is 14 residues. The CDR3 is CASSPEGGSEKLFF. CDR3 coding DNA: TGCGCCAGCAGCCCCGAGGGGGGCTCTGAAAAACTGTTTTTT.

This clonotype has ten or more counts. The chain employs TRBV28 and TRBJ1-5; D is perhaps TRBD1 (6 bases). This CDR3 has 14 residues. Trimming pared 6 bases from V and 3 bases from J, leaving 12 bases between. Germline values: CDR1 MDHEN, CDR2 SYDVKM. CDR3 in DNA: TGTGCCAGCAGCCTTGGACAGCCCAATCAGCCCCAGCATTTT. Residues: CASSLGQPNQPQHF.

The rearrangement links TRBV29-1 to TRBJ2-2; 8 bases map to TRBD2. Losses at the gene ends were 7 bases for V and 1 base for J; bases not matched to a gene: 8. Per germline, CDR1 SQVTM and CDR2 ANQGSEA. This CDR3 is built from 15 residues. CDR3 protein: CSAGGDARNTGELFF. For the CDR3, the DNA is TGCAGCGCCGGGGGGGACGCCAGGAACACCGGGGAGCTGTTTTTT.

This clonotype was seen at least ten times. The DNA of the CDR3 is TGTGCCAGCAGCAGCTCCGGGACTAGCGGGGGCAACGAGCAGTACTTC. Its translation is CASSSSGTSGGNEQYF. This chain links TRBV9 with TRBJ2-7; 14 positions agree with TRBD2. The CDR3 sequence is 16 residues long. The V segment lost 4 bases and the J segment 5 bases; nucleotides outside the gene matches: 8. The germline V gene encodes CDR1 SGDLS and CDR2 YYNGEE.

This clonotype has at least ten counts. The rearrangement joins TRBV6-5 to TRBJ1-3, with a possible D match to TRBD1 (6 bases). V shed 8 bases and J shed 0 bases, with 14 bases lying between them. The CDR3 runs to 15 residues. Germline CDR1 MNHEY, CDR2 SVGAGI. DNA for the CDR3: TGTGCCAGCGGGACAACAGGGAGCTCTGGAAACACCATATATTTT. Its protein product is CASGTTGSSGNTIYF.

This clonotype showed up many times. The chain uses TRBV12-2 and TRBJ1-6; the listed D gene, TRBD1, was not tested against the DNA. TRBV12-2 is described as a pseudogene. There are 17 residues in the CDR3. The CDR3 nucleotides read TGTGCAAGTCGCTTCCTAGTGTTTTGGGGACATAATTCACCCCTCCACTTT. Translation gives CASRFLVFWGHNSPLHF.

This clonotype occurred many times. The chain joins TRBV4-1 to TRBJ1-2; D perhaps matches TRBD1 (5 bases). There are 16 residues in the CDR3. Germline CDR1 reads MGHRA; CDR2 reads YSYEKL. V lost 0 bases and J lost 3, with 14 bases in between. This CDR3 is CASSQDLPGKDYGYTF. In DNA, the CDR3 is TGCGCCAGCAGCCAAGATCTTCCAGGGAAGGACTATGGCTACACCTTC.

This clonotype was detected many times. This sequence joins TRBV27 and TRBJ1-5, with D perhaps TRBD1 (5 bases). Trimming took off 4 bases at V and 4 bases at J, with 14 bases between the two ends. The CDR3 has 15 amino acids. CDR1 and CDR2 from the germline V gene are MNHEY and SMNVEV (reference sequence). CDR3 residues: CASSSDGAANQPQHF. CDR3 in DNA: TGTGCCAGCAGTTCGGACGGGGCAGCAAATCAGCCCCAGCATTTT.

This clonotype showed up many times. This chain links TRBV7-2 with TRBJ2-3, with TRBD2 as a possible D gene (6 bases). Germline lookup yields CDR1 SGHTA and CDR2 FQGNSA. Between the trimmed V and J ends, which lost 3 bases and 0 bases, there was a span of 7 bases. This CDR3 is built from 14 residues. The CDR3 loop is CASSFGTSTDTQYF. CDR3 nucleotides: TGTGCCAGCAGCTTCGGGACTAGCACAGATACGCAGTATTTT.

The chain is built from TRBV20-1 and TRBJ2-1; 7 positions match TRBD1. The germline V gene has CDR1 DFQATT and CDR2 SNEGSKA (reference sequence). The CDR3 totals 13 residues. Trimming took 1 base from V and 7 from J; bases not matched to a gene: 4. CDR3 sequence (DNA): TGCAGTGCTAGAGGACAGGGTGCGAATGAGCAGTTCTTC. The encoded protein is CSARGQGANEQFF.

This clonotype was detected ten times or more. This chain joins TRBV11-2 and TRBJ2-7, with D perhaps TRBD1 or TRBD2 (5 bases each). CDR1 and CDR2 (germline): SGHAT, FQNNGV. The CDR3 contains 13 residues. V lost 3 bases and J 0 bases, leaving 6 bases between the germline ends. The DNA for the CDR3 is TGTGCCAGCAGCTTTGGGACCTCCTACGAGCAGTACTTC. Translating gives CASSFGTSYEQYF.

This clonotype appeared many times. The chain joins TRBV5-6 to TRBJ2-2; perhaps TRBD1 as D (6 bases). The V gene's germline CDR1 is SGHDT and CDR2 YYEEEE. The germline V and J ends were trimmed by 5 bases and 10 bases, with 18 bases remaining between them. This CDR3 spans 14 amino acids. As DNA, the CDR3 is TGTGCCAGCAGTTACGAATTAGGGGGAGTGGAGCTGTTTTTT. This translates into CASSYELGGVELFF.

The chain joins TRBV15 to TRBJ1-5; 8 bases are shared with TRBD1. The CDR3 sequence is 16 residues long. V gave up 1 base and J gave up 6 bases; unmatched junction bases: 8. The germline V gene has CDR1 LNHNV and CDR2 YYDKDF (reference sequence). Here the CDR3 reads CATSRADREGFQPQHF. The CDR3 DNA is TGTGCCACCAGCAGAGCGGACAGGGAAGGGTTTCAGCCCCAGCATTTT.

This clonotype was seen at least ten times. This chain links TRBV28 with TRBJ1-2; a weak D match, TRBD1 (5 bases). Germline V gene data show CDR1 as MDHEN and CDR2 as SYDVKM. V lost 5 bases and J lost 3, with 22 bases in between. The CDR3 sequence is 17 residues long. The CDR3 DNA is TGTGCCAGCAGTGCCTTCAGAAGGGGCGAGCCTTACTATGGCTACACCTTC. Amino acids: CASSAFRRGEPYYGYTF.

This clonotype came up many times. This chain joins TRBV20-1 and TRBJ1-4; D possibly corresponds to TRBD1 (5 bases). The CDR3 is made up of 17 amino acids. In germline, CDR1 is DFQATT, CDR2 SNEGSKA (reference sequence). The V end lost 0 bases, the J end lost 7 bases, and 21 bases lay between the germline ends. The CDR3 region is CSARDLDWDGEIEKLFF. The DNA of the CDR3 is TGCAGTGCTAGAGATCTGGACTGGGACGGCGAAATTGAAAAACTGTTTTTT.

This chain links TRBV3-1 with TRBJ2-5; 7 bases are a match to TRBD2. Germline CDR1 and CDR2: LGHDT and YNNKEL (reference sequence). This CDR3 comprises 15 residues. Losses at the gene ends were 1 base for V and 2 bases for J; bases not matched to a gene: 4. The CDR3 bases are TGTGCCAGCAGCCAAGCGGGGGGACGGCAAGAGACCCAGTACTTC. Amino acid sequence: CASSQAGGRQETQYF.

Sample share makes this clonotype medium-sized (0.01 to 0.1%). V gene TRBV25-1 combines with J gene TRBJ2-5, with no clear D. The germline gives CDR1 MGHDK, CDR2 SYGVNS. V was shortened by 2 bases and J by 1 base, with 8 bases between the two germline ends. This CDR3 is built from 14 residues. CDR3 nucleotide sequence: TGTGCCAGCAGTGAAAGTGGGATCCAAGAGACCCAGTACTTC. It is translated as CASSESGIQETQYF. The variable domain in full, with the rest retrieved from reference TRBV25-1 and TRBJ2-5, is EADIYQTPRYLVIGTGKKITLECSQTMGHDKMYWYQQDPGMELHLIHYSYGVNSTEKGDLSSESTVSRIRTEHFPLTLESARPSHTSQYLCASSESGIQETQYFGPGTRLLVL.